Described below is a single T cell receptor beta chain sequence and its context. No antigen is known for it. The data originate from a study of T cell responses to AZD1222 COVID-19 vaccine. Overall study: Investigators merged groups given second doses at roughly 4 or roughly 12 weeks. Study-level results: Two doses of AZD1222 preceded a rise in Spike-specific TCR breadth and depth. Across spike, vaccine-associated CD4 TCRs were found, dominant at 160-218 and 743-854. Donors were mostly white British, more females; clonal diversity possibly underestimated.

J was trimmed by 8 bases and V by 0 bases; bases with no gene match: 7. The CDR3 runs to 16 residues. The germline V gene encodes CDR1 LGHNT and CDR2 FRNRAP. Sequenced by immunoSEQ multiplex PCR; TCRdb stores in-frame clones only, minus some. The repertoire holds 120,000 or so clones, with roughly 91% as singletons. This receptor was obtained from an adult in good health. This sample comprised peripheral blood, obtained on day 0 of AZD1222 vaccination. This chain joins TRBV12-5 and TRBJ2-3; the match to TRBD2 covers 11 bases. The CDR3 DNA reads TGTGCTAGTGGTTTGGTATATAGCGGGGGGGCGTCTACGCAGTATTTT. Translation gives CASGLVYSGGASTQYF.